Below, 11 T cell receptor beta chains from the same sample are listed, as sequenced in a study of spatial heterogeneity in lung cancer. Study outcomes and limitations: For expanded intratumoral alpha and beta TCRs, counts tracked tumor mutation counts.

Via MiXCR, TCRdb re-called the 5' RACE reads, giving one row per CDR3 protein. The sample includes more than 15,000 distinct CDR3 sequences, roughly 6% seen only once; the top ten take 6.8%. These receptors' antigens are unknown. The time point was: sample taken at primary tumor resection. This material consisted of lung tumor tissue, taken at surgery. The source of these receptors is a male donor with early-stage non-small cell lung cancer.

At least ten counts were recorded for this clonotype. Since it is a stray read in a library aimed at alpha chains, this beta chain has a size that is not meaningful. The chain employs TRBV2 and TRBJ2-7, with no clear D. Trimming left V 8 bases short and J 2 bases short, with 19 bases between. This CDR3 spans 15 amino acids. Germline values: CDR1 SNHLY, CDR2 FYNNEI. This CDR3 reads CASGVSRQSPYEQYF. The CDR3 region has the DNA TGTGCCAGCGGGGTGTCCAGGCAGTCCCCCTACGAGCAGTACTTC.

This clonotype showed up many times. A library made for alpha chains picked up this beta chain off target, so its size means little. CDR3 sequence: CASSAEAGYSPLHF. DNA of the CDR3: TGTGCCAGCAGCGCCGAAGCAGGATACTCACCCCTCCACTTT. The rearrangement links TRBV7-2 to TRBJ1-6; D gene unclear. The CDR3 length is 14 residues. V gave up 5 bases and J gave up 10 bases, with 15 bases separating them. The germline gives CDR1 SGHTA, CDR2 FQGNSA.

This clonotype has ten or more counts. Within a library made for alpha chains, this beta chain is off target, and its count is uninformative. The chain is built from TRBV27 and TRBJ1-1; TRBD1 is a possible D gene (5 bases). Germline CDR1 is MNHEY and CDR2 is SMNVEV (reference sequence). The CDR3 spans 14 residues. Trimming took 4 bases from V and 1 from J, leaving 10 bases between them. The CDR3 loop is CASSSGLKNTEAFF. CDR3 coding DNA: TGTGCCAGCAGTTCGGGACTGAAGAACACTGAAGCTTTCTTT.

This clonotype came up many times. The library was prepared for alpha chains; this beta chain is a stray read, so its frequency means little. This chain links TRBV12-3 or TRBV12-4 with TRBJ1-2; 7 bases match TRBD1. Germline trimming cut 7 bases from V and 2 bases from J; bases unmatched to any gene: 13. The CDR3 is 16 residues long. The CDR3 loop reads CASTPTVTGMNYGYTF. DNA for the CDR3: TGTGCCAGCACTCCTACGGTGACAGGGATGAACTATGGCTACACCTTC.

By sample fraction, this clonotype is medium-sized. Within a library made for alpha chains, this beta chain is off target, and its count is uninformative. The chain recombines TRBV20-1 with TRBJ2-3; D is uncertain. The germline V gene encodes CDR1 DFQATT and CDR2 SNEGSKA (reference sequence). Between the trimmed V and J ends, which lost 0 bases and 1 base, there was a span of 8 bases. This CDR3 contains 14 residues. The CDR3 DNA sequence: TGCAGTGCTAGAGATCTGGGCGGCACAGATACGCAGTATTTT. It encodes CSARDLGGTDTQYF.

This clonotype was observed many times. The library was prepared for alpha chains; this beta chain is a stray read, so its frequency means little. The chain employs TRBV7-2 and TRBJ1-3; maybe TRBD1 (5 bases). V shed 7 bases and J shed 0 bases, with 10 bases lying between them. The CDR3 totals 14 residues. Germline V gene sequence: CDR1 SGHTA, CDR2 FQGNSA. CDR3 nucleotide sequence: TGTGCCAGCACCAGACAGAACTCTGGAAACACCATATATTTT. Residues: CASTRQNSGNTIYF.

This clonotype has ten or more counts. Because the library targeted alpha chains, this beta chain is an off-target read whose size means little. This chain joins TRBV27 and TRBJ2-7; D uncertain. The V gene lost 3 bases and the J gene lost 4 bases, with 13 bases spanning the gap. Germline assignment: CDR1 MNHEY and CDR2 SMNVEV (reference sequence). CDR3 length: 14 amino acids. For the CDR3, the DNA is TGTGCCAGCAGTTTGAAAGCAGGATCTTACGAGCAGTACTTC. Amino acids: CASSLKAGSYEQYF.

This clonotype was observed many times. A library made for alpha chains picked up this beta chain off target, so its size means little. The rearrangement uses TRBV6-6 and TRBJ2-3, with TRBD2 identical over 11 bases. CDR3 length equals 16 residues. V lost 4 bases and J lost 1; bases outside the gene matches: 4. CDR1 MNHNY and CDR2 SVGAGI come from the germline V gene (reference sequence). CDR3 nucleotides: TGTGCCAGCAGTTCGGCGGGACTAGCGGGCACAGATACGCAGTATTTT. It translates to CASSSAGLAGTDTQYF.

This clonotype was detected only a few times. A library prepared for alpha chains yielded this beta chain as an off-target read; its size is of little meaning. The rearrangement joins TRBV5-1 to TRBJ1-1, with 8 bases matching TRBD1. Looked up from germline, CDR1 is SGHRS and CDR2 is YFSETQ. V lost 4 bases and J lost 5; bases outside the gene matches: 4. CDR3 length equals 13 residues. The CDR3 spells CASSGTGGTEAFF. Written as DNA, the CDR3 is TGCGCCAGCAGCGGAACAGGGGGGACTGAAGCTTTCTTT.

This clonotype occurred many times. This beta chain is an unintended read in a library built for alpha chains; its size means little. The J gene is TRBJ2-5, the V gene TRBV9; 10 nucleotides match TRBD2. CDR3 length: 14 amino acids. The V segment lost 2 bases and the J segment 4 bases; nucleotides outside the gene matches: 2. Germline values: CDR1 SGDLS, CDR2 YYNGEE. CDR3 in DNA: TGTGCCAGCAGCGTGAGCGGGGGGGGAGAGACCCAGTACTTC. It is translated as CASSVSGGGETQYF.

At least ten counts were recorded for this clonotype. This beta chain is a stray read from a library made for alpha chains; its abundance is not meaningful. V is TRBV28 and J is TRBJ2-7; the match to TRBD2 covers 9 bases. The V segment lost 2 bases and the J segment 6 bases; nucleotides outside the gene matches: 11. This CDR3 has 16 residues. Per germline, CDR1 MDHEN and CDR2 SYDVKM. The CDR3 loop reads CASSLEGSGRLGEQYF. CDR3 nucleotides: TGTGCCAGCAGTTTAGAGGGGAGCGGGAGGTTGGGCGAGCAGTACTTC.